The 13 T cell receptor beta chains listed next were all sequenced from one sample in a study of blood T cell repertoires in COVID-19. Sequencing was performed with immunoSEQ multiplex PCR; in TCRdb, only in-frame clones are kept and a portion is missing. The table records about 260,000 clones, 85% to 90% of them present only once. Sequenced input: peripheral blood. The receptors here all came from a woman aged 40 to 50 who had recovered from COVID-19.

V and J are TRBV9 and TRBJ2-3, with 9 bases matching TRBD2. The CDR3 is made up of 18 amino acids. The germline V gene encodes CDR1 SGDLS and CDR2 YYNGEE. V shed 6 bases and J 6 bases; nucleotides not matched to a gene: 20. CDR3 sequence: CASTTSPYGGGVADTQYF. For the CDR3, the DNA is TGTGCCAGCACAACCTCTCCGTACGGCGGGGGGGTTGCGGATACGCAGTATTTT.

The chain uses TRBV3-1 (or the pseudogene TRBV3-2) and TRBJ1-1, with a possible D match to TRBD1 (5 bases). CDR3 length: 14 amino acids. With 4 bases removed from V and 5 bases from J, the gap between germline ends came to 14 bases. The V gene's germline CDR1 is LGHDT and CDR2 YNNKEL (reference sequence). CDR3 region: CASSLLGEGTEAFF. CDR3 nucleotide sequence: TGTGCCAGCAGCCTTCTTGGGGAGGGGACTGAAGCTTTCTTT.

The chain carries TRBV11-2 and TRBJ1-2, with D unresolved. Germline values: CDR1 SGHAT, CDR2 FQNNGV. V was clipped by 8 bases and J by 0 bases, with 10 bases between them. This CDR3 region has 13 residues. CDR3 sequence: CASGEEANYGYTF. For the CDR3, the DNA is TGTGCCAGCGGGGAGGAAGCTAACTATGGCTACACCTTC.

This chain connects TRBV7-3 to TRBJ2-1; TRBD2 matches 12 bases. Germline trimming cut 0 bases from V and 6 bases from J; bases unmatched to any gene: 6. The germline CDR1 and CDR2 sequences are SGHTA and FQGTGA. The CDR3 consists of 17 residues. The CDR3 DNA reads TGTGCCAGCAGCTTAACTTTCCTAGCGGGGGGGCCCAATGAGCAGTTCTTC. This encodes CASSLTFLAGGPNEQFF.

The rearrangement links TRBV11-3 to TRBJ1-3; D is unclear. Germline CDR1 reads SGHNT; CDR2 reads YENEEA. The CDR3 is 13 residues long. Between the trimmed V and J ends, which lost 0 bases and 2 bases, there was a span of 2 bases. CDR3 protein: CASSLDTGNTIYF. CDR3 nucleotides: TGTGCCAGCAGCTTAGATACTGGAAACACCATATATTTT. Using reference TRBV11-3 and TRBJ1-3 for the parts outside the CDR3, the full variable domain is EAGVVQSPRYKIIEKKQPVAFWCNPISGHNTLYWYLQNLGQGPELLIRYENEEAVDDSQLPKDRFSAERLKGVDSTLKIQPAELGDSAVYLCASSLDTGNTIYFGEGSWLTVV.

The chain couples TRBV13 to TRBJ2-2; D gene uncertain. Between the trimmed V and J ends, which lost 5 bases and 7 bases, there was a span of 14 bases. The CDR3 is made up of 14 amino acids. The germline CDR1 and CDR2 sequences are PRHDT and FYEKMQ (reference sequence). This CDR3 reads CASSPPHAYGELFF. DNA for the CDR3: TGTGCCAGCAGCCCCCCCCACGCGTACGGGGAGCTGTTTTTT.

J is TRBJ2-7 and V is TRBV7-2, with TRBD2 as a possible D gene (5 bases). The ends were cut back, 1 base at V and 6 bases at J, with 10 bases in the middle. The germline gives CDR1 SGHTA, CDR2 FQGNSA. This CDR3 has 13 residues. The CDR3: CASSLGGSSEQYF. In nucleotides, the CDR3 is TGTGCCAGCAGCTTAGGAGGGAGCAGCGAGCAGTACTTC. Supplemented by reference TRBV7-2 and TRBJ2-7, the full variable domain reads GAGVSQSPSNKVTEKGKDVELRCDPISGHTALYWYRQSLGQGLEFLIYFQGNSAPDKSGLPSDRFSAERTGGSVSTLTIQRTQQEDSAVYLCASSLGGSSEQYFGPGTRLTVT.

The CDR3 spells CASSAYRNEKLFF. The DNA for the CDR3 is TGTGCCAGCAGTGCCTACAGGAATGAAAAACTGTTTTTT. The rearrangement links TRBV27 to TRBJ1-4; TRBD1 might be the D (5 bases). The CDR3 is made up of 13 amino acids. Germline CDR1 MNHEY, CDR2 SMNVEV (reference sequence). The V end was cut by 5 bases, the J end by 5 bases, with 9 bases between.

The chain carries TRBV7-9 and TRBJ1-1; 8 bases map to TRBD1. The CDR3 consists of 15 residues. V dropped 7 bases and J dropped 5; count of bases not matched to a gene: 12. Germline V gene sequence: CDR1 SEHNR, CDR2 FQNEAQ (reference sequence). The CDR3 DNA follows: TGTGCCAGCACTCGGGCAGGGGGCGTAGGAACTGAAGCTTTCTTT. This sequence encodes CASTRAGGVGTEAFF. Variable domain in full (rest from reference TRBV7-9 and TRBJ1-1): DTGVSQNPRHKITKRGQNVTFRCDPISEHNRLYWYRQTLGQGPEFLTYFQNEAQLEKSRLLSDRFSAERPKGSFSTLEIQRTEQGDSAMYLCASTRAGGVGTEAFFGQGTRLTVV.

The genes are TRBV4-3 and TRBJ2-1; maybe TRBD2 (5 bases). This CDR3 has 17 residues. Per the germline V gene, CDR1 is LGHNA and CDR2 is YSLEER. Trimming cost V 0 bases and J 5 bases, with 17 bases left between them. The DNA for the CDR3 is TGCGCCAGCAGCCAAGATCCTTTTGGAGGAGCGGACAATGAGCAGTTCTTC. It specifies CASSQDPFGGADNEQFF.

This clone showed up just once. The CDR3 DNA reads as TGTGCCAGCTCACCACCCGGGGGGAATGAGCAGTTCTTC. Translating it yields CASSPPGGNEQFF. This chain uses TRBV18 with TRBJ2-1; the match to TRBD2 covers 7 bases. Trimming at V came to 0 bases and at J to 7 bases, leaving 0 bases not matched to a gene. The germline V gene has CDR1 KGHSH and CDR2 LQKENI. The CDR3 runs 13 residues.

V usage is TRBV5-1 and J usage is TRBJ1-1; TRBD1 aligns across 9 bases. CDR3 length: 13 residues. Germline lookup yields CDR1 SGHRS and CDR2 YFSETQ. The ends lost 4 bases at V and 4 bases at J; junction bases unmatched: 2. The CDR3 region is CASSTQGATEAFF. The CDR3 DNA is TGCGCCAGCAGCACACAGGGGGCCACTGAAGCTTTCTTT. The full variable domain, in which reference TRBV5-1 and TRBJ1-1 provide the parts outside the CDR3, is KAGVTQTPRYLIKTRGQQVTLSCSPISGHRSVSWYQQTPGQGLQFLFEYFSETQRNKGNFPGRFSGRQFSNSRSEMNVSTLELGDSALYLCASSTQGATEAFFGQGTRLTVV.

V usage is TRBV7-2 and J usage is TRBJ2-7, with D perhaps matching TRBD1 (5 bases). Trimming left V 4 bases short and J 4 bases short, with 8 bases between. Germline CDR1 is SGHTA and CDR2 is FQGNSA. The CDR3 consists of 12 residues. CDR3 sequence: CASSSQGYEQYF. The CDR3 DNA reads TGTGCCAGCAGCTCCCAGGGTTACGAGCAGTACTTC.